Following are 3 T cell receptor beta chains from one sample sequenced in a study of Ad26.COV2.S vaccination and SARS-CoV-2 variants. Clones were read by immunoSEQ multiplex PCR, and TCRdb kept only the in-frame ones, dropping some. The data hold about 400,000 clones, with more than 85% observed a single time. The treatment is: roughly 18 received Ad26.COV2.S at low or high dose, single or two shots; 5 received placebo; per-sample allocation not given. Day 63 following the first vaccine or placebo injection was when the samples were taken. Sequencing was performed on peripheral blood, taken in a trial of Ad26.COV2.S vaccine versus placebo. Every receptor here comes from a person aged 18-60 years who received the Ad26.COV2.S COVID-19 vaccine or a placebo.

V usage is TRBV14 and J usage is TRBJ2-1, with 8 bases identical to TRBD1. The CDR3 runs 12 residues. Germline-derived CDR1 and CDR2 are SGHDN and FVKESK. V shed 2 bases and J 10 bases; nucleotides not matched to a gene: 1. The CDR3 DNA reads as TGTGCCAGCAGCCAACGACAGGGGGAGCAGTTCTTC. Protein: CASSQRQGEQFF.

This clone was counted a single time. The chain combines TRBV3-1 (or the pseudogene TRBV3-2) with TRBJ1-1; tentative D call: TRBD1 (6 bases). CDR1 and CDR2 (germline): LGHDT, YNNKEL (reference sequence). Trimming pared 3 bases from V and 1 base from J, leaving 12 bases between. The length of the CDR3 is 15 residues. The CDR3 DNA follows: TGTGCCAGCAGCCAGACAGGCGCCTGGAACACTGAAGCTTTCTTT. Its translation: CASSQTGAWNTEAFF.

The chain combines TRBV5-1 with TRBJ1-1, with a possible D match to TRBD1 (6 bases). The CDR3 consists of 14 residues. Trimming pared 0 bases from V and 9 bases from J, leaving 15 bases between. CDR1 is SGHRS, CDR2 YFSETQ, per germline. The CDR3 nucleotides read TGCGCCAGCAGCTTGGACAGGGTAGGTTTCAAAGCTTTCTTT. Translating it yields CASSLDRVGFKAFF.